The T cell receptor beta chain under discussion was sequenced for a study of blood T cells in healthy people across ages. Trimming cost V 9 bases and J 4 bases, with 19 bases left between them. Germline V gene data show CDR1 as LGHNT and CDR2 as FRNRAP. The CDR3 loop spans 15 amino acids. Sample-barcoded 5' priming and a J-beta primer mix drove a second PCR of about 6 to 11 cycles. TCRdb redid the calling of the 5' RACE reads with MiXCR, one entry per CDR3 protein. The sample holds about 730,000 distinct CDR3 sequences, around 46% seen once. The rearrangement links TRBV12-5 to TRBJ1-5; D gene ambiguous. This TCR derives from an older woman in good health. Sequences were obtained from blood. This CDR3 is CARGMYGESNQPQHF. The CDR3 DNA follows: TGTGCTAGGGGCATGTACGGGGAGTCTAATCAGCCCCAGCATTTT.